Below, 27 T cell receptor beta chains from the same sample are listed, as sequenced in a study of PD-L1 blockade in urothelial cancer. Sample time point: pretreatment peripheral blood. Assay: immunoSEQ multiplex PCR; the TCRdb copy retains only in-frame clones and omits some. The data show 95,000 to 100,000 clones, with roughly 91% seen just once and 1.5% to 2.5% held by the top ten. Sequencing was performed on PBMCs, taken around atezolizumab (anti-PD-L1) treatment. All receptors come from a man between 60 and 70 years old with urothelial cancer.

The chain recombines TRBV7-3 with TRBJ2-3; D is possibly TRBD1 (6 bases). The length of the CDR3 is 18 residues. Looked up from germline, CDR1 is SGHTA and CDR2 is FQGTGA. V lost 1 base, J lost 4 bases, and 21 bases lay in between. CDR3 coding DNA: TGTGCCAGCAGCTTAAAAGGGGGTGGGGTAGGAAGGGCAGATACGCAGTATTTT. This encodes CASSLKGGGVGRADTQYF.

The gene calls are TRBV5-6 and TRBJ2-7; 8 nucleotides agree with TRBD1. CDR1 SGHDT and CDR2 YYEEEE come from the germline V gene. This CDR3 spans 15 amino acids. V lost 1 base and J lost 0; bases outside the gene matches: 3. This CDR3 reads CASSLRTGFSYEQYF. DNA of the CDR3: TGTGCCAGCAGCTTGAGGACAGGGTTCTCCTACGAGCAGTACTTC.

CDR3 nucleotide sequence: TGTGCCAGCAGCCATCTTCCCTTGGGGGACAGCGAATACGAGCAGTACTTC. Translated, it gives CASSHLPLGDSEYEQYF. The chain is built from TRBV14 and TRBJ2-7; the match to TRBD1 covers 7 bases. The V gene end was trimmed by 3 bases and the J gene end by 4 bases; junction bases not matched to a gene: 15. CDR1 SGHDN and CDR2 FVKESK come from the germline V gene. CDR3 size: 17 residues.

The gene calls are TRBV7-3 and TRBJ2-1; TRBD2 aligns across 12 bases. The V gene end was trimmed by 5 bases and the J gene end by 7 bases; junction bases not matched to a gene: 6. CDR1 and CDR2 from the germline V gene are SGHTA and FQGTGA. The CDR3 contains 15 residues. The CDR3 spells CASSTLTSGRNEQFF. The CDR3 region has the DNA TGTGCCAGCAGCACGTTGACTAGCGGGAGAAATGAGCAGTTCTTC.

This chain uses TRBV2 with TRBJ2-1; 9 positions agree with TRBD2. This CDR3 is built from 16 residues. Trimming took 6 bases from V and 5 from J; bases not matched to a gene: 11. Germline CDR1 is SNHLY and CDR2 is FYNNEI. CDR3 DNA: TGTGCCAGCAGAGACAGGAGCGGGGGGATCGACAATGAGCAGTTCTTC. Translating it yields CASRDRSGGIDNEQFF.

This clone was found once. The chain carries TRBV5-1 and TRBJ2-2; TRBD1 aligns across 7 bases. J lost 5 bases, V lost 3 bases, and 4 bases had no gene match. Germline CDR1 and CDR2: SGHRS and YFSETQ. There are 14 residues in the CDR3. CDR3 bases: TGCGCCAGCAGCTCCCGACAGGGAACCGGGGAGCTGTTTTTT. Its translation is CASSSRQGTGELFF. Using reference TRBV5-1 and TRBJ2-2 for the parts outside the CDR3, the full variable domain is KAGVTQTPRYLIKTRGQQVTLSCSPISGHRSVSWYQQTPGQGLQFLFEYFSETQRNKGNFPGRFSGRQFSNSRSEMNVSTLELGDSALYLCASSSRQGTGELFFGEGSRLTVL.

This clone was detected once. This chain uses TRBV28 with TRBJ1-4; tentative D call: TRBD1 (5 bases). Germline CDR1 reads MDHEN; CDR2 reads SYDVKM. CDR3 size: 19 residues. The germline V and J ends were trimmed by 7 bases and 2 bases, with 26 bases remaining between them. The CDR3 nucleotides are TGTGCCAGCACCAGATGGGGGGGACTTCCCACCCCGACTAATGAAAAACTGTTTTTT. This translates into CASTRWGGLPTPTNEKLFF.

The V call is TRBV28, the J call TRBJ2-7; TRBD2 might be the D (7 bases). There are 16 residues in the CDR3. CDR1 is MDHEN, CDR2 SYDVKM, per germline. V lost 5 bases, J lost 5 bases, and 22 bases lay in between. CDR3 sequence (DNA): TGTGCCAGCAGTGGATGGGGGGGGGCCAGTCGGGACGAGCAGTACTTC. Amino acid sequence: CASSGWGGASRDEQYF.

The chain employs TRBV29-1 and TRBJ2-7; D not resolved. Germline-derived CDR1 and CDR2 are SQVTM and ANQGSEA. CDR3 length: 13 residues. V lost 7 bases and J 1 base, leaving 14 bases between the germline ends. CDR3 amino acids: CSAIVADSYEQYF. The CDR3 region has the DNA TGCAGCGCTATCGTGGCGGATTCCTACGAGCAGTACTTC.

The chain carries TRBV27 and TRBJ1-4; D is possibly TRBD1 (5 bases). The CDR3 is 14 residues long. Trimming cost V 2 bases and J 8 bases, with 12 bases left between them. Germline loops: CDR1 MNHEY, CDR2 SMNVEV (reference sequence). The CDR3 reads CASSLAGVGEKLFF. CDR3 bases: TGTGCCAGCAGTTTAGCGGGGGTTGGAGAAAAACTGTTTTTT.

This clone was seen more than once but under ten times. CDR3 nucleotides: TGTGCCATCAGTGCGCAGGGGGGCACTGAAGCTTTCTTT. This encodes CAISAQGGTEAFF. This rearrangement joins TRBV10-3 to TRBJ1-1; 7 nucleotides line up with TRBD1. V lost 4 bases to trimming and J lost 4 bases; unmatched junction nucleotides: 3. CDR3 size: 13 residues. Germline V gives CDR1 ENHRY, CDR2 SYGVKD.

V gene TRBV7-8 combines with J gene TRBJ1-2, with D perhaps TRBD1 (6 bases). The CDR3 has 15 amino acids. V dropped 0 bases and J dropped 3 bases, with 11 bases sitting between them. Germline values: CDR1 SGHVS, CDR2 FQNEAQ. DNA of the CDR3: TGTGCCAGCAGCTTAGCTCAGGGGTTATACTATGGCTACACCTTC. As protein: CASSLAQGLYYGYTF. Full variable domain (remainder filled in from reference TRBV7-8 and TRBJ1-2): GAGVSQSPRYKVAKRGQDVALRCDPISGHVSLFWYQQALGQGPEFLTYFQNEAQLDKSGLPSDRFFAERPEGSVSTLKIQRTQQEDSAVYLCASSLAQGLYYGYTFGSGTRLTVV.

This clone occurred once. The rearrangement joins TRBV7-8 to TRBJ1-2; D is undetermined. V was cut by 1 base and J by 5 bases, with 5 bases left in between. Germline V gene data show CDR1 as SGHVS and CDR2 as FQNEAQ. The CDR3 is made up of 12 amino acids. CDR3 coding DNA: TGTGCCAGCAGCTTAGACTTTTATGGCTACACCTTC. This encodes CASSLDFYGYTF.

V usage is TRBV5-1 and J usage is TRBJ1-5, with unresolved D. CDR1 and CDR2 (germline): SGHRS, YFSETQ. Trimming removed 0 bases at V and 6 bases at J, with 10 bases between. CDR3 length equals 14 residues. CDR3 protein: CASSLGEGTQPQHF. CDR3 in DNA: TGCGCCAGCAGCTTGGGGGAGGGCACTCAGCCCCAGCATTTT.

The chain links TRBV5-1 to TRBJ2-3, with 7 bases fitting TRBD2. With V trimmed by 2 bases and J by 4 bases, 4 bases remained unmatched. Germline CDR1 reads SGHRS; CDR2 reads YFSETQ. The CDR3 covers 14 residues. CDR3: CASSLAGIADTQYF. The CDR3 nucleotides are TGCGCCAGCAGCTTAGCGGGGATCGCAGATACGCAGTATTTT.

V and J are TRBV30 and TRBJ2-5, with D perhaps TRBD1 (6 bases). CDR1 and CDR2 from the germline V gene are GTSNPN and SVGIG (reference sequence). Trimming pared 1 base from V and 4 bases from J, leaving 13 bases between. The CDR3 covers 14 residues. The CDR3 nucleotides are TGTGCCTGGAGTGACCTGGGGGCCGTAGAGACCCAGTACTTC. Translating it yields CAWSDLGAVETQYF.

V and J are TRBV28 and TRBJ1-1; unclear D gene. The CDR3 consists of 14 residues. Germline CDR1 is MDHEN and CDR2 is SYDVKM. The V and J ends lost 3 bases and 2 bases respectively, with 10 bases between them. Written as DNA, the CDR3 is TGTGCCAGCAGTTTGCGGAGCTTAAACACTGAAGCTTTCTTT. Its translation: CASSLRSLNTEAFF. The full variable domain, completed using reference TRBV28 and TRBJ1-1, is DVKVTQSSRYLVKRTGEKVFLECVQDMDHENMFWYRQDPGLGLRLIYFSYDVKMKEKGDIPEGYSVSREKKERFSLILESASTNQTSMYLCASSLRSLNTEAFFGQGTRLTVV.

The genes are TRBV9 and TRBJ2-1; 7 positions agree with TRBD2. With V trimmed by 4 bases and J by 11 bases, 15 bases remained unmatched. The CDR3 has 15 residues. Germline V CDR1 and CDR2: SGDLS, YYNGEE. In DNA, the CDR3 is TGTGCCAGCAGCCAGCGGTGGGGAGGGGTGAATAAGCAGTTCTTC. This sequence encodes CASSQRWGGVNKQFF.

The CDR3 sequence is CASSPAGSGELFF. CDR3 bases: TGTGCCAGCAGCCCGGCGGGATCCGGGGAGCTGTTTTTT. The rearrangement uses TRBV5-6 and TRBJ2-2, with D possibly TRBD2 on 6 matching bases. V was pared by 4 bases and J by 6 bases, with 10 bases between. The CDR3 is 13 amino acids. In germline, CDR1 is SGHDT, CDR2 YYEEEE.

This clone was counted a single time. The J gene is TRBJ2-3, the V gene TRBV2; D not resolved. The CDR3 has 12 amino acids. Germline V gene lookup returns CDR1 SNHLY and CDR2 FYNNEI. V dropped 2 bases and J dropped 5 bases, with 5 bases sitting between them. In DNA form, the CDR3 reads TGTGCCAGCAGTGAACGAGGAGATACGCAGTATTTT. As protein: CASSERGDTQYF.

This clone was observed once. The chain employs TRBV6-6 and TRBJ1-5; no clear D. Germline loops: CDR1 MNHNY, CDR2 SVGAGI (reference sequence). V lost 2 bases to trimming and J lost 2 bases, with 10 bases between them. This CDR3 region has 15 residues. DNA for the CDR3: TGTGCCAGCAGTTACAGCGGGAAAGGCAATCAGCCCCAGCATTTT. Translation gives CASSYSGKGNQPQHF.

V and J are TRBV30 and TRBJ1-1; D is perhaps TRBD1 (5 bases). The CDR3 runs 12 residues. CDR1 is GTSNPN and CDR2 is SVGIG in the germline V gene (reference sequence). Trimming left V 2 bases short and J 9 bases short, with 13 bases between. The CDR3 DNA reads TGTGCCTGGAGTACTCGGACACGCAAAGCTTTCTTT. It specifies CAWSTRTRKAFF.

This rearrangement joins TRBV25-1 to TRBJ2-1, with D perhaps matching TRBD2 (8 bases). The ends were cut back, 1 base at V and 9 bases at J, with 19 bases in the middle. The CDR3 consists of 16 residues. Germline values: CDR1 MGHDK, CDR2 SYGVNS. The CDR3 DNA reads as TGTGCCAGCAGTGAATCCGGGAGGGGGCAGGATGGTGAGCAGTTCTTC. It yields the protein CASSESGRGQDGEQFF. The variable domain in full, completed from reference TRBV25-1 and TRBJ2-1, reads EADIYQTPRYLVIGTGKKITLECSQTMGHDKMYWYQQDPGMELHLIHYSYGVNSTEKGDLSSESTVSRIRTEHFPLTLESARPSHTSQYLCASSESGRGQDGEQFFGPGTRLTVL.

The genes are TRBV6-4 and TRBJ2-1; 9 positions agree with TRBD2. The CDR3 runs to 17 residues. Germline CDR1 and CDR2: MRHNA and SNTAGT. The V segment lost 7 bases and the J segment 7 bases; nucleotides outside the gene matches: 17. The CDR3 DNA reads TGTGCCAGCATACGGGCTAGCGGGACCCGACTGGGGAATGAGCAGTTCTTC. Residues: CASIRASGTRLGNEQFF.

The chain employs TRBV5-1 and TRBJ2-2; 7 bases are a match to TRBD2. Germline-derived CDR1 and CDR2 are SGHRS and YFSETQ. The CDR3 totals 16 residues. Unmatched junction bases numbered 6, after V lost 2 bases and J lost 2 bases. The CDR3 nucleotides are TGCGCCAGCAGCTTCCTCACTAGCGCAAACACCGGGGAGCTGTTTTTT. It is translated as CASSFLTSANTGELFF.

The chain is built from TRBV18 and TRBJ1-2; the D gene is possibly TRBD1 (5 bases). The CDR3 is 12 amino acids. The germline CDR1 and CDR2 sequences are KGHSH and LQKENI. V was cut by 11 bases and J by 5 bases, with 15 bases left in between. In nucleotides, the CDR3 is TGTGCCTCATCGGAACAGGTGTATGGCTACACCTTC. Translating it yields CASSEQVYGYTF.

The V call is TRBV28, the J call TRBJ1-1; maybe TRBD1 (5 bases). The CDR3 is 13 amino acids. Trimming removed 10 bases at V and 1 base at J, with 13 bases between. In germline, CDR1 is MDHEN, CDR2 SYDVKM. CDR3 in DNA: TGTGCCACCGCGGACATACCGAACACTGAAGCTTTCTTT. Translating it yields CATADIPNTEAFF.